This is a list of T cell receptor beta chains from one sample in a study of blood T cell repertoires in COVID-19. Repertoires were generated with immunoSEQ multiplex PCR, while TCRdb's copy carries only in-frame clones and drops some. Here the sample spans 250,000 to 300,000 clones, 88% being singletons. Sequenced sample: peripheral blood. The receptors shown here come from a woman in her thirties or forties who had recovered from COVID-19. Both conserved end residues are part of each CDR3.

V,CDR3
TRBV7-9,CASSGSGNNQPQHF
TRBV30,CAWSGGSGGFQETQYF
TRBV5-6,CASSSGLGGYTF
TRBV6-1,CASSEWARLAAYEQYF
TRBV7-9,CASHSAGGRARETQYF
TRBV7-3,CASSPRGVSGGEQFF
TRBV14,CASSQVRGLGYTF
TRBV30,CAWSGLSLNEKLFF
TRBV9,CASSINSYGYTF
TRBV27,CASSPRVGEAFF
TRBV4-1,CASSQVRARGPRGETQYF
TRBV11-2,CASSPRDSLYNEQFF
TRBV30,CAWSVRGGSYEQYF
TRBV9,CASSPDRLGEKLFF
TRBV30,CAWIGGGAEAFF
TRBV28,CASSPLRTDYGYTF
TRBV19,CASRGASSSYNSPLHF
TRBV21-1,CASSPDTHSYNSPLHF
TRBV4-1,CASSQGALAGTYNEQFF
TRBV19,CASSIVRAGITYNEQFF
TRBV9,CATGGASGPNTGELFF
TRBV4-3,CASSQEGRVTDTQYF
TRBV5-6,CASSPRAEVFGYGYTF
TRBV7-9,CASSPQGRSWPGANVLTF
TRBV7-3,CASSAGLAGETQYF
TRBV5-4,CASSSEPKGELFF
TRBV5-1,CASSLGLAGDTQYF
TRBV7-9,CASSPTDRGQREKLFF
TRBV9,CASSVGDNTNTEAFF
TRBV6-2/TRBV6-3,CASSARGALSGYTF
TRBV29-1,CSARQGLNTGELFF
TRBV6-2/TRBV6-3,CASSLGGAGELFF
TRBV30,CASGHSYNSPLHF
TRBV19,CASSPTGAGNQPQHF
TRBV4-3,CASSQLGLAGGQTDTQYF
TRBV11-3,CASSFGQPPYGYTF
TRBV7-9,CASSPGTSGGRQYF
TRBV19,CASSIRTPRRDTEAFF
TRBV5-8,CASSPRGSGRVREQFF
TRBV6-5,CASRGGQGWTEAFF
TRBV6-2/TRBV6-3,CASSYWGTGLNTEAFF
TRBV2,CASTWVGLAPDTQYF
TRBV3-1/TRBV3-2,CASSRKGSSTEAFF
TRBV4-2,CASSSRNEKLFF
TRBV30,CAWRGGETEAFF